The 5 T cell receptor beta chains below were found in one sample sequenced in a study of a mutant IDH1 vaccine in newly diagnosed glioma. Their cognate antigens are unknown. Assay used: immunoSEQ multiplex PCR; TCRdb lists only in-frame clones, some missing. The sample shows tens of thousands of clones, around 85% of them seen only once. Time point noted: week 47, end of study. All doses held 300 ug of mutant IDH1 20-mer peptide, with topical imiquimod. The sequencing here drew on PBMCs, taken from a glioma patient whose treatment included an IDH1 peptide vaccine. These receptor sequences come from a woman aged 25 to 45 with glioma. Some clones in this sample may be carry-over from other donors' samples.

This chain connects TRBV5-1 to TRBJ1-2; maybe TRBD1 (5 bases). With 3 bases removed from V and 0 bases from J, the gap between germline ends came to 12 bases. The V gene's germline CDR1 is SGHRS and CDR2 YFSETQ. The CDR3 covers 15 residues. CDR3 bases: TGCGCCAGCAGCTCGACAGCACAAGCTAACTATGGCTACACCTTC. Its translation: CASSSTAQANYGYTF.

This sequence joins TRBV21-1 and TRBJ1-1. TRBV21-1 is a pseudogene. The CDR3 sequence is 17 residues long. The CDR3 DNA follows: TGTGCCAGCAGCAATCAAGGGGGGAAAGGGATGAACACTGAAGCTTTCTTT. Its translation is CASSNQGGKGMNTEAFF.

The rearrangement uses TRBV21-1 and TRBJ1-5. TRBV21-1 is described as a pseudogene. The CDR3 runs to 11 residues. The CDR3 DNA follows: TGTGCCAACCCCCGAAATCAGCCCCAGCATTTT. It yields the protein CANPRNQPQHF.

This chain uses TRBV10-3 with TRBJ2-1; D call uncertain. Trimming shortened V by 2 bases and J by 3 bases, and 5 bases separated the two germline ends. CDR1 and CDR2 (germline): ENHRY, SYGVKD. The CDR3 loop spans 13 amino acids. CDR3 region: CAISEVSYNEQFF. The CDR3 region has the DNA TGTGCCATCAGTGAGGTTAGCTACAATGAGCAGTTCTTC.

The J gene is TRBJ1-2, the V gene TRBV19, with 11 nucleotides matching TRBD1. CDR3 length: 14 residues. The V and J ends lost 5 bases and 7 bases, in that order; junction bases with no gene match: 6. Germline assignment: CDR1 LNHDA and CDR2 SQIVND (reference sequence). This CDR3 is CASSSRTGGLGYTF. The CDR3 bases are TGTGCCAGTAGTTCCCGGACAGGGGGCCTTGGCTACACCTTC.